A selection of T cell receptor beta chains follows, all from one sample in a study of blood T cells in healthy people across ages. One entry per CDR3 protein results from TCRdb running MiXCR on the 5' RACE reads. The table records roughly 2 million distinct CDR3 sequences, 40% to 55% of them present only once. Sequencing was carried out using blood. The source is a woman aged 40 to 50 in good health. Both conserved end residues are part of each CDR3. Fields, in order: J gene, CDR3 length, clone size, V gene, D gene, CDR3 DNA, CDR3 protein. D genes are given only for firm matches. Clone size appears in some rows only: once, few, many, or a class for an expanded clone.

TRBJ1-2,14,.,TRBV6-2/TRBV6-3,TRBD1,TGTGCCAGCAGGGGGACAGTCCGGGACTATGGCTACACCTTC,CASRGTVRDYGYTF
TRBJ2-7,16,.,TRBV27,TRBD2,TGTGCCAGCAGTTGGGGGGGTAGCGGGGGGCTTTACGAGCAGTACTTC,CASSWGGSGGLYEQYF
TRBJ2-3,18,.,TRBV19,TRBD2,TGTGCCAGTAGTATGATGTGGGCGGTAGCGGGGGGCACAGATACGCAGTATTTT,CASSMMWAVAGGTDTQYF
TRBJ2-3,13,.,TRBV7-2,.,TGTGCCAGCAGCCATGACCAAACAGATACGCAGTATTTT,CASSHDQTDTQYF
TRBJ2-5,15,.,TRBV9,.,TGTGCCAGCAGCGTAGAGGACAAGAGGAAAGAGACCCAGTACTTC,CASSVEDKRKETQYF
TRBJ2-5,16,.,TRBV6-1,TRBD2,TGTGCCAGCACCAGGAGGCCTAGCGGGGAGCAAGAGACCCAGTACTTC,CASTRRPSGEQETQYF
TRBJ1-2,17,.,TRBV9,.,TGTGCCAGCAGCGTAGACCCCGGCAGGGGCCCTAACTATGGCTACACCTTC,CASSVDPGRGPNYGYTF
TRBJ2-5,15,.,TRBV12-3/TRBV12-4,.,TGTGCCAGCAGCCTGGGTCTCCTACGCGAAGAGACCCAGTACTTC,CASSLGLLREETQYF
TRBJ1-6,15,.,TRBV20-1,.,TGCAGTGCTTACCCCCCGGGACGGGCTAATTCACCCCTCCACTTT,CSAYPPGRANSPLHF
TRBJ2-1,16,.,TRBV7-9,.,TGTGCCAGCAGCTTAGACGTGTGGGGCGGAAACAATGAGCAGTTCTTC,CASSLDVWGGNNEQFF
TRBJ2-1,16,.,TRBV3-1,TRBD2,TGTGCCAGCAGCCAAGCACTAGCGGGGGCCAAAGGGGAGCAGTTCTTC,CASSQALAGAKGEQFF
TRBJ1-1,12,.,TRBV20-1,.,TGCAGCGCCAGGGGAATGAACACTGAAGCTTTCTTT,CSARGMNTEAFF
TRBJ2-3,14,.,TRBV6-5,TRBD1,TGTGCCGGACCTGGGACAGGGGGCGTAGATACGCAGTATTTT,CAGPGTGGVDTQYF
TRBJ2-3,14,.,TRBV7-2,TRBD1,TGTGCCAGCAGCTTAGACACAGGGGGCGGGTCGCAGTATTTT,CASSLDTGGGSQYF
TRBJ2-7,15,few,TRBV7-2,.,TGTGCCAGCAGCTCAAGAGGGGGGACAGTCTACGAGCAGTACTTC,CASSSRGGTVYEQYF
TRBJ2-5,14,.,TRBV24-1,.,TGTGCCACCGGTGATACCGACCTCCAAGAGACCCAGTACTTC,CATGDTDLQETQYF
TRBJ1-1,14,.,TRBV6-2/TRBV6-3,.,TGTGCCAGCAGTTACTCTGGGGGGAGCACTGAAGCTTTCTTT,CASSYSGGSTEAFF
TRBJ1-4,19,.,TRBV4-3,.,TGCGCCAGCAGCCAAGACCTCGGCCACACGGGGGCGGCTAATGAAAAACTGTTTTTT,CASSQDLGHTGAANEKLFF
TRBJ1-1,15,few,TRBV7-2,TRBD1,TGTGCCAGCAGCTTACCTGGACAGGCCCACACTGAAGCTTTCTTT,CASSLPGQAHTEAFF
TRBJ2-7,15,few,TRBV11-2,TRBD1,TGTGCCAGCAGCCCAACGGGACAGGGCCCCAACGAGCAGTACTTC,CASSPTGQGPNEQYF
TRBJ2-7,17,.,TRBV13,TRBD1,TGTGCCAGCAGCTTAGGGGCCGACAGGGATCATCCCTACGAGCAGTACTTC,CASSLGADRDHPYEQYF
TRBJ2-7,15,few,TRBV6-1,.,TGTGCCAGCAGTGAACAACACGGAGCGGCTGGCGAGCAGTACTTC,CASSEQHGAAGEQYF
TRBJ2-4,18,.,TRBV3-1,TRBD2,TGTGCCAGCAGCCAAGTAAGGGCCGGGGGGATAGCCAAAAACATTCAGTACTTC,CASSQVRAGGIAKNIQYF
TRBJ2-1,14,.,TRBV20-1,TRBD2,TGCAGTGCTAGTCGGGGGGGGCTGGGGAACGAGCAGTTCTTC,CSASRGGLGNEQFF
TRBJ2-5,20,few,TRBV5-1,TRBD2,TGCGCCAGCAGCTTGGGAGTCAGGATTAGGAGGACTAGCGGTCAAGAGACCCAGTACTTC,CASSLGVRIRRTSGQETQYF
TRBJ2-3,15,few,TRBV6-5,TRBD2,TGTGCCAGCAGCACTAGCGGGCCGAACACAGATACGCAGTATTTT,CASSTSGPNTDTQYF
TRBJ2-7,16,.,TRBV15,TRBD2,TGTGCCACCAGCGCCCGCCTAGCGGGGGGTCTGTACGAGCAGTACTTC,CATSARLAGGLYEQYF
TRBJ2-6,18,.,TRBV9,TRBD1,TGTGCCAGCAGCGTAGAGCGGGACAGGGGTAATCGGGCCAGCGTCCTGACTTTC,CASSVERDRGNRASVLTF
TRBJ2-1,15,.,TRBV27,TRBD1,TGTGCCAGCAGTTCCCGGGACAGGGCGAACAATGAGCAGTTCTTC,CASSSRDRANNEQFF
TRBJ2-5,11,.,TRBV20-1,.,TGCAGTGTAGGCTTTCACAATGAGCAGTACTTC,CSVGFHNEQYF
TRBJ2-6,18,few,TRBV6-2/TRBV6-3,TRBD1,TGTGCCAGCAGTCCCTGGACAGGATACCCTCTGGGGACCAACGTCCTGACTTTC,CASSPWTGYPLGTNVLTF
TRBJ2-7,14,few,TRBV6-2/TRBV6-3,.,TGTGCCAGCGTTAGAGGCACAAGCTCCTACGAGCAGTACTTC,CASVRGTSSYEQYF
TRBJ1-5,15,.,TRBV6-5,.,TGTGCCAGCAGTTACTCATTCGGGGCAGGGCAGCCCCAGCATTTT,CASSYSFGAGQPQHF
TRBJ2-5,13,.,TRBV10-3,.,TGTGCCATCAGTGTCGAAGCTTCGGAGACCCAGTACTTC,CAISVEASETQYF
TRBJ2-7,12,few,TRBV20-1,.,TGCAGTGCTAGACCCCAGGGCTACGAGCAGTACTTC,CSARPQGYEQYF
TRBJ2-1,17,.,TRBV19,TRBD1,TGTGCCAGTAGTATAACCCAACAGGGGGCGCGGTACAATGAGCAGTTCTTC,CASSITQQGARYNEQFF
TRBJ1-5,14,.,TRBV15,.,TGTGCCACCAGCAAGTCTGGGGTCGTTCAGCCCCAGCATTTT,CATSKSGVVQPQHF
TRBJ2-1,15,.,TRBV7-2,TRBD1,TGTGCCAGCAGCCCACAGGGGCGGTTTAACAATGAGCAGTTCTTC,CASSPQGRFNNEQFF
TRBJ1-2,14,.,TRBV20-1,.,TGCAGTGCTAGAGATCCCCTAATCCCTAATGGCTACACCTTC,CSARDPLIPNGYTF
TRBJ2-1,14,once,TRBV20-1,TRBD1,TGCAGTGCTAGCCGGGACAGGGTAATATTGGAGCAGTTCTTC,CSASRDRVILEQFF
TRBJ2-1,17,.,TRBV6-2/TRBV6-3,TRBD2,TGTGCCAGCAGCCCTCTTCTAGCGGGGGGGCGGGGCAATGAGCAGTTCTTC,CASSPLLAGGRGNEQFF
TRBJ2-6,16,.,TRBV7-9,.,TGTGCCAGCATCTTAAAGGGCCCCTCTGGGGCCAACGTCCTGACTTTC,CASILKGPSGANVLTF
TRBJ2-5,16,.,TRBV29-1,TRBD1,TGCAGCGTTGAAGATCGAGACAGGGGTTCTCAAGAGACCCAGTACTTC,CSVEDRDRGSQETQYF
TRBJ2-7,16,.,TRBV2,.,TGTGCCAGCAGCCCCCTATGGGGTGATAGGGCCTACGAGCAGTACTTC,CASSPLWGDRAYEQYF
TRBJ2-7,13,few,TRBV20-1,TRBD1,TGCAGTGCTAGAGGGGGACAGTTTAAAGAGCAGTACTTC,CSARGGQFKEQYF
TRBJ1-6,15,.,TRBV20-1,TRBD1,TGCAGTGCTAGAAGACAGGGGTTAAGGGATTCACCCCTCCACTTT,CSARRQGLRDSPLHF
TRBJ2-3,13,.,TRBV27,TRBD1,TGTGCCGCCCAGACAGGGTTCACAGATACGCAGTATTTT,CAAQTGFTDTQYF
TRBJ2-5,14,.,TRBV9,TRBD2,TGTGCCAGCAGCTCAGCGGGGGAGGTTGAGACCCAGTACTTC,CASSSAGEVETQYF
TRBJ1-2,15,.,TRBV15,.,TGTGCCACCAGCCGCACAGCAACAGGGATCGATGGCTACACCTTC,CATSRTATGIDGYTF
TRBJ1-2,13,.,TRBV6-2/TRBV6-3,TRBD1,TGTGCCAGCAGTGGGGACAGACTTTATGGCTACACCTTC,CASSGDRLYGYTF
TRBJ2-1,18,.,TRBV7-9,TRBD1,TGTGCCAGCAGCTCCCCGGGACAGGGGGCTGAATCCTACAATGAGCAGTTCTTC,CASSSPGQGAESYNEQFF
TRBJ1-2,16,once,TRBV27,TRBD1,TGTGCCAGTAGTCCCCTAGACAGGGGAGCTAACTATGGCTACACCTTC,CASSPLDRGANYGYTF
TRBJ2-5,14,.,TRBV6-6,.,TGTGCCAGCAGTACCCTCAGTGGGATAGAGACCCAGTACTTC,CASSTLSGIETQYF
TRBJ2-3,16,.,TRBV9,.,TGTGCCAGCAGCGTAGGAGCGACAGGGAGGACAGATACGCAGTATTTT,CASSVGATGRTDTQYF
TRBJ2-7,13,few,TRBV28,TRBD2,TGTGCCAGCACCTGGGGGGGCTCCTACGAGCAGTACTTC,CASTWGGSYEQYF
TRBJ1-6,17,.,TRBV20-1,.,TGCAGTGCTAGAATCTGGCGGGGGGGCTCCTATAATTCACCCCTCCACTTT,CSARIWRGGSYNSPLHF
TRBJ2-1,14,.,TRBV20-1,.,TGCGGTGCTAGCGTGGGGGGAGCCTACAATGAGCAGTTCTTC,CGASVGGAYNEQFF
TRBJ2-3,16,few,TRBV13,.,TGTGCCAGCAGCCCAGGGACCTCACGGTTCACAGATACGCAGTATTTT,CASSPGTSRFTDTQYF
TRBJ1-1,19,.,TRBV4-3,.,TGCGCCAGCAGCCAAGGTTTCCGGGGGCGCAGGTGGGAGGACACTGAAGCTTTCTTT,CASSQGFRGRRWEDTEAFF